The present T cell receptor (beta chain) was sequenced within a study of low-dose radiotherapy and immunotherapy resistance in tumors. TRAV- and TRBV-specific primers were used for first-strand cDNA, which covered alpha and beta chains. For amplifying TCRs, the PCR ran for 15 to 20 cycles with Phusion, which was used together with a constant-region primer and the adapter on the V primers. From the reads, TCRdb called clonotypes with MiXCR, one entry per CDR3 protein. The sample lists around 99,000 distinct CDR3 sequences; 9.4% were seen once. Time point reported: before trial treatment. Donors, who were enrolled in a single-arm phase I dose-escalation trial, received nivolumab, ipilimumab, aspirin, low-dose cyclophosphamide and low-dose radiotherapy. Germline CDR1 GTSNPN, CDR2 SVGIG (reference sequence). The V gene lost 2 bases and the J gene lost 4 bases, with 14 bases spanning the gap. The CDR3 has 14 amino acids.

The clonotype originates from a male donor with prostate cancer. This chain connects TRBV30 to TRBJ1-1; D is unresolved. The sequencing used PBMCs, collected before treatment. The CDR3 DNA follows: TGTGCCTGGAGTACGGAGCCCCGGGGCACTGAAGCTTTCTTT. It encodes CAWSTEPRGTEAFF.